The sequence of this T cell receptor beta chain was determined in a study of T cell repertoires in cytomegalovirus infection (dated 2019 in TCRdb). Context from the whole study: Alongside well-studied HLA-B-restricted epitopes, the peptide stimulations were aimed at recently identified HLA-C-restricted CMV epitopes, whose presentation resists viral immunomodulation. The HLA type of each donor mattered for the analysis, because public TCR beta signatures pointed to carriage of CMV infection along with the matching HLA type.

From a lookup of the germline V gene, CDR1 and CDR2 are SGHVS and FQNEAQ. The junction carries 14 bases between V and J, which are trimmed by 5 bases and 7 bases respectively. Inclusive of the bounding cysteine and phenylalanine, the CDR3 is 13 residues long. The only DNA kept is the CDR3, 39 bases in frame from the first base. This sample was sequenced with an Illumina HiSeq 1500. The public reads were reanalyzed by TCRdb: fastp trimming at Q25, MiXCR alignment, in-frame beta chains only. Under each unique CDR3 protein, matching rows form one entry showing the most common genes and DNA. For this sample there are 310,000 or so distinct CDR3 sequences; about 25% appear just once. The ten largest clones capture less than 15% of the sample. For this clonotype: Its antigen target is currently unknown. No per-base quality is available; no much larger clone lies one base away.

Overall study results and their limits: The ex vivo response was dominated by HLA-C-restricted CMV-specific TCR beta clonotypes, which also provided the single most frequent clonotype in two of eight donors. Cumulative frequency of public TCR beta family members discriminated carriers of CMV infection plus the relevant HLA type in this cohort and an independent roughly 330-donor cohort.

The intended sense of this specimen's treatment or condition label: in vitro stimulation with specific CMV peptide epitopes to enrich CMV-specific T cells. This sequence was found in a human donor in good health (CMV status not recorded). Some clones in this sample may be carry-over from other donors' samples. The chain is made from TRBV7-8 and TRBJ1-2; the D segment could be TRBD1, given 6 matching bases. Source: cultured PBMCs, taken from culture after CMV antigen stimulation. CDR3 protein: CASSTGLIAGYTF. The nucleotides read TGTGCCAGCAGCACAGGGTTGATCGCTGGCTACACCTTC.